This T cell receptor (beta chain) was identified in a study of early T cells in non-severe SARS-CoV-2 infection. Study-wide results and limits: Lookups in VDJdb leaned toward anti-spike CD8 responses and missed private and CD4 specificities.

The CDR3 extends over 15 amino acids. Trimming at V came to 5 bases and at J to 4 bases, leaving 8 bases not matched to a gene. The germline CDR1 and CDR2 sequences are MNHEY and SVGEGT. Separate cDNA molecules each had unique molecular identifiers attached to them. In TCRdb, the 5' RACE reads were re-called with MiXCR into one record per CDR3 protein. Of 98,000 or so distinct CDR3 sequences listed, about 12% are singletons. This clonotype showed up many times. Its antigen remains unknown. Sequencing input: whole blood. This chain connects TRBV6-2 or TRBV6-3 to TRBJ2-1; 7 bases fit TRBD2. The receptor comes from an adult who was a healthcare worker with PCR-confirmed SARS-CoV-2 infection or an uninfected control (not recorded which). Here the CDR3 reads CASSAAGVHYNEQFF. The DNA for the CDR3 is TGTGCCAGCAGTGCTGCGGGAGTCCATTACAATGAGCAGTTCTTC.